Below, one T cell receptor (beta chain) is given with its context. This clone has only a few counts. What this receptor recognizes is not known. Qualities for individual bases were not recorded, and no much larger clone is one base off. These data belong to a study of PD-1 blockade in classical Hodgkin lymphoma (dated by TCRdb to the early 2020s). Regarding the complete study: Nivolumab dosing was 3 mg/kg intravenously every 2 weeks, continuing until either disease progression or unacceptable toxicity. To define a peripheral blood immune signature of response to PD-1 blockade in classical Hodgkin lymphoma, the study combined TCR beta sequencing with CyTOF.

The time point label, as the study defines it: cycle 4 day 1 (C4D1), after 5 to 7 weeks of nivolumab. All trial patients had relapsed after autologous stem cell transplantation, with cohorts A, B and C differing in prior brentuximab vedotin exposure. CD8+ T cells were purified from thawed PBMCs by magnetic negative selection with a Miltenyi CD8+ T cell isolation kit. The trial cohort included fewer than 60 patients with relapsed/refractory classical Hodgkin lymphoma, and each patient had a best overall response of complete response, partial response or progressive disease. Trial patients were treated with single-agent nivolumab in the multi-cohort phase II CheckMate 205 trial. Best overall response was determined by an independent review committee according to the 2007 International Working Group response criteria. Trial PBMCs were collected just before the start of nivolumab (C1D1) and during therapy at cycle 2 day 1 and cycle 4 day 1. Peripheral blood was collected in 8 mL Vacutainer Cell Preparation Tubes, from which PBMCs were isolated by centrifugation and then cryopreserved. Purified CD4+ and CD8+ fractions were prepared only for cases where an additional PBMC sample was available. On LS columns in a quadroMACS separator, the magnetically labelled cells were depleted, and the flow-through was collected as the purified fraction.

The Qiagen DNeasy kit was used to extract genomic DNA both from unsorted PBMCs and from the negatively selected CD4+ and CD8+ fractions. Amplification of TCR beta CDR3 regions was done by immunoSEQ multiplex PCR with primers that anneal to V and J segments. A synthetic immune receptor repertoire was used to minimize amplification bias, and any residual bias was removed computationally once sequencing was done. The paper's processing steps were these. Repertoire diversity was quantified as the Shannon entropy index using custom Python scripts. Unsorted, CD4+ and CD8+ repertoires were examined separately, except in combined analyses, for which CD4+ and CD8+ sequences were merged in silico. A clone counted as expanded when the clone's frequency after treatment rose at least 2-fold relative to C1D1, and clones undetected at baseline were given a pseudocount of 0.5. Clones with 0 or 1 copy at C1D1 were classified as singleton clones, and clones with 2 or more copies were classified as non-singleton clones. By matching protein sequences in sorted samples from the same patient, clones expanded in unsorted samples were annotated as CD4+, CD8+ or unknown. Wilcoxon tests on paired samples were used to test diversity changes from C1D1 to C4D1. Entries here come from immuneACCESS through TCRdb and include only in-frame sequences with V and J called. Some clones fail to appear in such tables; in the studies checked, an unresolved V gene covers under half of the shortfall, and the cause of the remainder is unknown. V and J calls and clone size are those listed in that table; D and trimming were worked out from the DNA. The sample table shows 5,000 or so clones, and 60% to 75% are seen once. The ten largest clones take up approximately 28% of the sample.

The CDR3, cysteine through phenylalanine, is 13 amino acids long. Left in the record is the CDR3 DNA by itself, 39 bases read in frame from the first base. Trimming at the junction amounts to 3 bases on V and 3 bases on J, and the germline ends lie 6 bases apart. According to the germline V gene, CDR1 reads SGHVS and CDR2 reads FNYEAQ. The paper's findings and limits, for the study overall: Baseline TCR diversity was reported to be lower in newly diagnosed patients than in healthy donors, and even lower in relapsed/refractory patients. A significant rise by C4D1 was seen in CD4+ but not CD8+ TCR diversity (p=0.0027 vs p=0.16), with the rise being most apparent in complete responders (p=0.02). Among trial patients, those achieving complete response had baseline diversity similar to that of newly diagnosed patients, while diversity was significantly lower in partial responders and progressors. Diversity was lower in patients who began nivolumab less than 1 year after ASCT, so these patients were left out of later analyses to avoid confounding by immune reconstitution. Only a single clinical trial cohort was studied, and what caused the repertoire differences, possibly disease activity or prior therapy, remained undefined.

Sequenced here: CD8+ T cells from blood, sampled before the fourth cycle of nivolumab. This chain joins TRBV7-6 to TRBJ2-1; the D gene cannot be resolved reliably. This TCR was sampled from a human donor with classical Hodgkin lymphoma. The sequenced DNA: TGTGCCAGCAGCTTGTGGGACTACAATGAGCAGTTCTTC. This is translated as CASSLWDYNEQFF.